The source of this TCR beta chain is a study of shared clonotypes between healthy human individuals. Regarding the study as a whole: Enrolling few donors narrowed the genetic and exposure-history diversity that was represented. Naive subsets tended to show greater estimated richness than memory subsets.

Each PCR replicate from the sorted subsets contained 150 to 250 ng DNA, which is tens of thousands of T cell genomes. Assay: immunoSEQ multiplex PCR; the TCRdb copy retains only in-frame clones and omits some. The table lists some 2.4 million clones, 80% to 95% of them singletons. Naive CD45RA+ and memory CD45RA-negative subsets were split from CD4+ cells. This clone was counted a single time. What it binds is unknown. V trimming: 4 bases; J trimming: 7 bases; junction bases outside the gene matches: 8. The V gene's germline CDR1 is SGHNT and CDR2 YYREEE (reference sequence). The CDR3 has 15 residues. The sequenced material came from naive CD4+ T cells from PBMCs. The sample's subset: CD45RA+ positively selected. This chain joins TRBV5-4 and TRBJ2-1; 10 positions agree with TRBD2. This receptor was taken from a man aged 18-30 years in good health. Some clones in this sample may be carry-over from other donors' samples. The DNA for the CDR3 is TGTGCCAGCAGCGCCCTAGCGGGAGCCGGGAATGAGCAGTTCTTC. Its protein is CASSALAGAGNEQFF.